The 12 T cell receptor beta chains below all came from one sample that was sequenced in a study of T cell responses to AZD1222 COVID-19 vaccine. Clones were read by immunoSEQ multiplex PCR, and TCRdb kept only the in-frame ones, dropping some. The sample holds some 150,000 clones, more than 90% seen once. The sequenced sample was peripheral blood, obtained on day 0 of AZD1222 vaccination. These receptors all come from an adult in good health.

The CDR3: CASSLQVSYEQYF. CDR3 nucleotide sequence: TGTGCCAGTAGTTTACAGGTGTCCTACGAGCAGTACTTC. The chain joins TRBV19 to TRBJ2-7; weak D call: TRBD1 (5 bases). Germline V CDR1 and CDR2: LNHDA, SQIVND (reference sequence). V was pared by 5 bases and J by 1 base, with 9 bases between. The CDR3 loop spans 13 amino acids.

This rearrangement joins TRBV10-3 to TRBJ2-7; 7 bases match TRBD1. CDR1 and CDR2 (germline): ENHRY, SYGVKD. Unmatched junction bases numbered 8, after V lost 5 bases and J lost 1 base. CDR3 length: 15 residues. The CDR3 DNA reads as TGTGCCATCAGTCTAACTAGGGACAGATCCTACGAGCAGTACTTC. It codes for CAISLTRDRSYEQYF.

This clone has a single count. The chain joins TRBV5-1 to TRBJ2-7; D could derive from TRBD1 or TRBD2 (5 bases each). The CDR3 totals 14 residues. Deletions cut 0 bases from V and 2 bases from J, with 9 bases between. Germline V gene data show CDR1 as SGHRS and CDR2 as YFSETQ. CDR3 bases: TGCGCCAGCAGCTTGGACGTGGGACCCTACGAGCAGTACTTC. It translates to CASSLDVGPYEQYF.

The chain employs TRBV4-2 and TRBJ2-7; no definite D call. CDR1 LGHNA and CDR2 YNFKEQ come from the germline V gene. The CDR3 has 15 amino acids. The ends were cut back, 0 bases at V and 6 bases at J, with 15 bases in the middle. The CDR3 region is CASSQEGRRFGEQYF. CDR3 DNA: TGTGCCAGCAGCCAAGAGGGTCGACGGTTTGGCGAGCAGTACTTC.

The genes are TRBV2 and TRBJ2-5; TRBD1 aligns across 10 bases. This CDR3 has 13 amino acids. The V gene's germline CDR1 is SNHLY and CDR2 FYNNEI. V shed 6 bases, J shed 7 bases, and the junction held 5 bases outside the gene matches. Here the CDR3 DNA reads TGTGCCAGCAGCCCAGGGACAGGGGTGACCCAGTACTTC. The encoded protein is CASSPGTGVTQYF.

This clone has only one observation. The chain joins TRBV6-2 or TRBV6-3 to TRBJ2-3; 16 bases align to TRBD2. The V gene's germline CDR1 is MNHEY and CDR2 SVGEGT. Losses at the gene ends were 2 bases for V and 2 bases for J; bases not matched to a gene: 7. This CDR3 comprises 19 residues. The CDR3 sequence: CASSYPGTSGGGPTDTQYF. The CDR3 region has the DNA TGTGCCAGCAGTTACCCCGGGACTAGCGGGGGGGGACCCACAGATACGCAGTATTTT.

This sequence joins TRBV11-3 and TRBJ2-1, with 11 nucleotides matching TRBD2. This CDR3 region has 17 residues. The germline V gene encodes CDR1 SGHNT and CDR2 YENEEA. After removal of 1 base from V and 5 bases from J, the junction contained 7 bases not matched to a gene. DNA for the CDR3: TGTGCCAGCAGCTTAGGCGTTACGACTAGCGGGGACAATGAGCAGTTCTTC. Translated, it gives CASSLGVTTSGDNEQFF.

Only a few counts were recorded for this clone. The rearrangement joins TRBV6-2 or TRBV6-3 to TRBJ1-6; 12 nucleotides align to TRBD1. The CDR3 has 21 residues. Germline V lookup: CDR1 MNHEY, CDR2 SVGEGT. The V segment lost 2 bases and the J segment 2 bases; nucleotides outside the gene matches: 13. CDR3 DNA sequence: TGTGCCAGCAGTTACCCCGCGGGACAGGGGGCTTCGGGCCCCTATAATTCACCCCTCCACTTT. Protein sequence: CASSYPAGQGASGPYNSPLHF.

This rearrangement joins TRBV27 to TRBJ1-3; TRBD1 matches at 9 bases. CDR3 length equals 17 residues. V shed 5 bases and J 2 bases; nucleotides not matched to a gene: 10. The germline V gene encodes CDR1 MNHEY and CDR2 SMNVEV (reference sequence). In DNA, the CDR3 is TGTGCCAGCAGTCTAGGGGACAGGGAAAAGACTGGAAACACCATATATTTT. Its translation is CASSLGDREKTGNTIYF.

This clone was picked up one time. CDR3 loop: CASSHRGKVSQPQHF. CDR3 coding DNA: TGTGCCAGCAGTCACAGGGGGAAGGTGAGTCAGCCCCAGCATTTT. The chain couples TRBV6-5 to TRBJ1-5; TRBD1 agrees at 8 bases. The trim removed 5 bases at V and 6 bases at J, leaving 9 bases unmatched. This CDR3 comprises 15 residues. Germline CDR1 is MNHEY and CDR2 is SVGAGI.

J is TRBJ1-4 and V is TRBV20-1; the D gene is possibly TRBD1 (5 bases). Germline CDR1 is DFQATT and CDR2 is SNEGSKA (reference sequence). This CDR3 region has 13 residues. The V end lost 3 bases, the J end lost 7 bases, and 12 bases lay between the germline ends. CDR3 sequence reads: CSASQAGTEKLFF. Written as DNA, the CDR3 is TGCAGTGCTAGTCAGGCAGGGACTGAAAAACTGTTTTTT.

The chain recombines TRBV4-1 with TRBJ1-1, with TRBD1 identical over 8 bases. The CDR3 is 14 residues long. Trimming removed 4 bases from V and 4 bases from J; junction bases left unmatched: 5. Per the germline V gene, CDR1 is MGHRA and CDR2 is YSYEKL. The CDR3 sequence is CASSREQGGTEAFF. CDR3 nucleotide sequence: TGCGCCAGCAGCCGAGAACAGGGGGGCACTGAAGCTTTCTTT.